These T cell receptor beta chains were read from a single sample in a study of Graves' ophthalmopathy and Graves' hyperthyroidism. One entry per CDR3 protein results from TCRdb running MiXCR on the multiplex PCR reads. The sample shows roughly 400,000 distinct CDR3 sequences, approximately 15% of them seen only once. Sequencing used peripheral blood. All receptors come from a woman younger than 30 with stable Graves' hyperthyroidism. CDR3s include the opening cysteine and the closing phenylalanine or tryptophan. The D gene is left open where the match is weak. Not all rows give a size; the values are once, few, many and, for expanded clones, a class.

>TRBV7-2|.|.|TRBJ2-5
TGTGCCAGCAGCTCAAAATACGGCCAAGAGACCCAGTACTTC
CASSSKYGQETQYF
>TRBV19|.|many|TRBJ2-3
TGTGCCAGTAGTTTCGCTGAAGGGGGTACAGATACGCAGTATTTT
CASSFAEGGTDTQYF
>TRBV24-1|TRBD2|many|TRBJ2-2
TGTGCCACCAGTTCCTCGGGACTAGCGCGGGGGGAGCTGTTTTTT
CATSSSGLARGELFF
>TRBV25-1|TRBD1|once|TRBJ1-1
TGTGCCAGCAGGCAGGGGGCGAAGGCTGAAGCTTTCTTT
CASRQGAKAEAFF
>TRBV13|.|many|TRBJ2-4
TGTGCCAGCAGCTTAGAATCCCAGCTTATCCTAGCCAAAAACATTCAGTACTTC
CASSLESQLILAKNIQYF
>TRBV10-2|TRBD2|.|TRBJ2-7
TGCGCCAGCAGTGAGTCGATTGGGCGGCGGGGGGGCTACGAGCAGTACTTC
CASSESIGRRGGYEQYF
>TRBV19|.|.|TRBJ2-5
TGTGCCAGTAGTATCCGGGGGACAGCATCCCAAGAGACCCAGTACTTC
CASSIRGTASQETQYF
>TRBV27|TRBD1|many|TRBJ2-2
TGTGCCAGCGGATCTCCGGGACAGGGGTACACCGGGGAGCTGTTTTTT
CASGSPGQGYTGELFF
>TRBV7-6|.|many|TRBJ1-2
TGTGCCAGCAGCTTAAGGGACGCCTCAGAGGATAACTATGGCTACACCTTC
CASSLRDASEDNYGYTF
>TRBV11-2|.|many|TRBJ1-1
TGTGCCAGCAGCTTTCGCAGGGCTCTCTACACTGAAGCTTTCTTT
CASSFRRALYTEAFF
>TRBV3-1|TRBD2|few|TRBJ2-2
TGTGCCAGCAGCCAACTCGGGACTACCACCGGGGAGCTGTTTTTT
CASSQLGTTTGELFF
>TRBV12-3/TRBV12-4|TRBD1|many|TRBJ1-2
TGTGCCAGCAGGACGACAGGGAACTATGGCTACACCTTC
CASRTTGNYGYTF
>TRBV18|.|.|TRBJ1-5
TGTGCCAGCTCACCCCCCGGACGGCCCGACTATCAGCCCCAGCATTTT
CASSPPGRPDYQPQHF
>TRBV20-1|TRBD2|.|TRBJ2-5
TGCAGTGCTAGTTCCGGGAGGGCCGGGGAGACCCAGTACTTC
CSASSGRAGETQYF
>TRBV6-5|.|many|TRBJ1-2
TGTGCCAGCAGCGCCGGACGGACCTATGGCTACACCTTC
CASSAGRTYGYTF
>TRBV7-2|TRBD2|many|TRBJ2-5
TGTGCCAGCAGCACCTGGACTAGCGGGGGGCGAGAGACCCAGTACTTC
CASSTWTSGGRETQYF
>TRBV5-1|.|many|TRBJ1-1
TGCGCCAGCAGCAAGACAGGTTGGCTGAACACTGAAGCTTTCTTT
CASSKTGWLNTEAFF
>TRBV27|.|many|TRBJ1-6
TGTGCCAGCAGTCCCACTCGGGCCTCACCCCTCCACTTT
CASSPTRASPLHF
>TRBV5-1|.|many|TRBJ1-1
TGCGCCAGCAGCTTGGCGGTCGCAGGGAAGGAAGCTTTCTTT
CASSLAVAGKEAFF
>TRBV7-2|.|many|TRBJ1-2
TGTGCCAGCAGCCTCAAGGGGGGGGTTGGCTACACCTTC
CASSLKGGVGYTF
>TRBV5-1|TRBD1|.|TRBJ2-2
TGCGCCAGCAGCCACGGGACAGGGGTAACCGGGGAGCTGTTTTTT
CASSHGTGVTGELFF